The 14 T cell receptor beta chains given below trace back to one sample, sequenced in a study of cytomegalovirus exposure and HLA in healthy donors. The PCR ran on 60 Vbeta and 13 Jbeta primers. Generated by immunoSEQ multiplex PCR, the TCRdb table keeps only in-frame clones and is missing some. Altogether approximately 130,000 clones are present, 79% being singletons, with the ten largest covering approximately 1%. The sequenced material came from PBMCs. These receptors were collected from a male donor in good health and CMV-seronegative.

J is TRBJ1-4 and V is TRBV2; tentatively, D is TRBD1 (5 bases). Germline lookup yields CDR1 SNHLY and CDR2 FYNNEI. Trimming removed 6 bases at V and 3 bases at J, with 14 bases between. CDR3 length: 15 amino acids. The CDR3 protein is CASSDWGVPNEKLFF. Here the CDR3 DNA reads TGTGCCAGCAGCGATTGGGGCGTACCTAATGAAAAACTGTTTTTT.

This chain joins TRBV9 and TRBJ1-4; D gene ambiguous. Germline CDR1 reads SGDLS; CDR2 reads YYNGEE. The germline V and J ends were trimmed by 0 bases and 4 bases, with 10 bases remaining between them. The CDR3 covers 15 residues. The CDR3 spells CASSVATGNNEKLFF. The CDR3 DNA sequence: TGTGCCAGCAGCGTAGCTACGGGAAATAATGAAAAACTGTTTTTT.

The rearrangement joins TRBV19 to TRBJ1-5; no firm D call. Germline CDR1 reads LNHDA; CDR2 reads SQIVND (reference sequence). This CDR3 is 16 amino acids long. Trimming cost V 5 bases and J 1 base, with 15 bases left between them. The CDR3 sequence is CASSDPRYGSNQPQHF. The DNA for the CDR3 is TGTGCCAGTAGTGATCCTCGCTACGGGAGCAATCAGCCCCAGCATTTT. Full variable domain (rest looked up from reference TRBV19 and TRBJ1-5): DGGITQSPKYLFRKEGQNVTLSCEQNLNHDAMYWYRQDPGQGLRLIYYSQIVNDFQKGDIAEGYSVSREKKESFPLTVTSAQKNPTAFYLCASSDPRYGSNQPQHFGDGTRLSIL.

In its sample, this clone was seen once. The CDR3: CASRIRDRVANQPQHF. The CDR3 DNA is TGTGCCAGTAGGATAAGGGACAGGGTGGCCAATCAGCCCCAGCATTTT. The chain recombines TRBV19 with TRBJ1-5; 9 bases map to TRBD1. Germline lookup yields CDR1 LNHDA and CDR2 SQIVND (reference sequence). The CDR3 covers 16 residues. J gave up 3 bases and V 6 bases, and 9 bases lay outside the gene matches.

The rearrangement joins TRBV6-6 to TRBJ1-1; D is perhaps TRBD1 (5 bases). The CDR3 covers 12 residues. The V and J ends lost 6 bases and 6 bases respectively, with 11 bases between them. The germline V gene encodes CDR1 MNHNY and CDR2 SVGAGI (reference sequence). Here the CDR3 DNA reads TGTGCCAGCAGATCAGGCAGGGCTGAAGCTTTCTTT. Its translation is CASRSGRAEAFF.

This clone was counted a single time. J is TRBJ2-7 and V is TRBV5-1; 13 bases fit TRBD2. CDR3 size: 15 residues. The J segment lost 6 bases and the V segment lost 4 bases, leaving 7 bases of the junction unmatched. Germline V gene data show CDR1 as SGHRS and CDR2 as YFSETQ. CDR3 in amino acids: CASSGGLAGVGEQYF. CDR3 nucleotides: TGCGCCAGCAGCGGCGGACTAGCGGGGGTGGGCGAGCAGTACTTC.

The rearrangement joins TRBV15 to TRBJ2-2; no reliable D call. This CDR3 contains 15 residues. In germline, CDR1 is LNHNV, CDR2 YYDKDF (reference sequence). With 1 base removed from V and 1 base from J, the gap between germline ends came to 7 bases. This CDR3 is CATSRVPGNTGELFF. The CDR3 DNA reads as TGTGCCACCAGCAGAGTGCCGGGGAACACCGGGGAGCTGTTTTTT.

V usage is TRBV6-6 and J usage is TRBJ2-5, with 8 bases lining up with TRBD2. Trimming at V came to 0 bases and at J to 7 bases, leaving 7 bases not matched to a gene. CDR1 is MNHNY and CDR2 is SVGAGI in the germline V gene (reference sequence). The CDR3 is made up of 15 amino acids. CDR3 sequence: CASSYSSGVRGTQYF. The DNA of the CDR3 is TGTGCCAGCAGTTACTCTAGCGGGGTACGTGGGACCCAGTACTTC.

The V and J genes are TRBV13 and TRBJ2-5; 8 positions agree with TRBD2. CDR3 length: 15 amino acids. CDR1 is PRHDT, CDR2 FYEKMQ, per germline (reference sequence). The J segment lost 1 base and the V segment lost 1 base, leaving 2 bases of the junction unmatched. CDR3 sequence (DNA): TGTGCCAGCAGCTTAGCCAGCGGGGGCCAAGAGACCCAGTACTTC. It encodes CASSLASGGQETQYF.

The chain uses TRBV28 and TRBJ1-2, with 7 bases aligning to TRBD1. The CDR3 covers 14 residues. In germline, CDR1 is MDHEN, CDR2 SYDVKM. The J segment lost 5 bases and the V segment lost 8 bases, leaving 11 bases of the junction unmatched. The CDR3 spells CASRPDRAVYGYTF. The CDR3 coding sequence is TGTGCCAGCCGCCCCGACAGGGCCGTTTATGGCTACACCTTC.

V gene TRBV29-1 combines with J gene TRBJ2-5; 11 nucleotides align to TRBD2. Per the germline V gene, CDR1 is SQVTM and CDR2 is ANQGSEA. The CDR3 contains 15 residues. Unmatched junction bases numbered 8, after V lost 4 bases and J lost 4 bases. The CDR3 DNA is TGCAGCGTTGCGGTAGCGGGGGGGCCGGGAGAGACCCAGTACTTC. Its translation: CSVAVAGGPGETQYF.

The genes are TRBV4-2 and TRBJ2-2; no firm D call. The CDR3 is 12 residues long. V was clipped by 1 base and J by 7 bases, with 4 bases between them. Germline lookup yields CDR1 LGHNA and CDR2 YNFKEQ. Here the CDR3 reads CASSQALGELFF. The DNA of the CDR3 is TGTGCCAGCAGCCAAGCCCTCGGGGAGCTGTTTTTT.

This clone was picked up a small number of times. The rearrangement joins TRBV7-9 to TRBJ1-1; D possibly corresponds to TRBD1 (5 bases). The CDR3 contains 12 residues. Germline V gene sequence: CDR1 SEHNR, CDR2 FQNEAQ (reference sequence). V was cut by 2 bases and J by 7 bases, with 8 bases left in between. The CDR3 coding sequence is TGTGCCAGCAGCTTATATAGGGGTGAAGCTTTCTTT. Protein product: CASSLYRGEAFF.

The chain recombines TRBV7-2 with TRBJ2-2; a possible D gene is TRBD2 (7 bases). The CDR3 consists of 15 residues. CDR1 and CDR2 (germline): SGHTA, FQGNSA. Trimming took 6 bases from V and 4 from J, leaving 15 bases between them. The chain's CDR3 is CASRGAGGPTGELFF. CDR3 bases: TGTGCCAGCAGGGGGGCCGGGGGGCCCACCGGGGAGCTGTTTTTT.